The 19 T cell receptor beta chains given below trace back to one sample, sequenced in a study of identical twins. TCRdb re-called the 5' RACE reads with MiXCR, one entry per CDR3 protein. The table includes around 290,000 distinct CDR3 sequences, 7.5% to 9.5% detected once. The same data also went into a second study, on yellow fever vaccine responses in identical twins.

Source material: CD8+ T cells sorted from blood. The origin of the receptors is a woman between 18 and 30 years old in good health.

This clonotype appeared a few times. This sequence joins TRBV4-2 and TRBJ2-3; D is possibly TRBD2 (7 bases). This CDR3 has 18 residues. CDR1 LGHNA and CDR2 YNFKEQ come from the germline V gene. The V end was cut by 4 bases, the J end by 0 bases, with 20 bases between. Here the CDR3 DNA reads TGTGCCAGCAGCCCCCTTTCCAACGGGGGGCCTAGCACAGATACGCAGTATTTT. Translating gives CASSPLSNGGPSTDTQYF.

In this sample, this clonotype turned up a few times. The V gene is TRBV2, the J gene TRBJ2-1, with D possibly matching TRBD2 (6 bases). The V end was cut by 4 bases, the J end by 4 bases, with 14 bases between. In germline, CDR1 is SNHLY, CDR2 FYNNEI. This CDR3 is built from 15 residues. The CDR3, as DNA: TGTGCCAGCAGTGTGGACTACCTCCTGTACAATGAGCAGTTCTTC. Translated: CASSVDYLLYNEQFF.

This clonotype was observed a handful of times. The rearrangement joins TRBV11-2 to TRBJ1-5; 7 bases match TRBD1. Per germline, CDR1 SGHAT and CDR2 FQNNGV. V lost 4 bases, J lost 1 base, and 7 bases stayed unmatched. The CDR3 is 16 residues long. CDR3 bases: TGTGCCAGCAGCTCCGACCCGGGACAGAGCAATCAGCCCCAGCATTTT. This gives the protein CASSSDPGQSNQPQHF.

This clonotype was seen at least ten times. This rearrangement joins TRBV7-2 to TRBJ2-7; 7 bases line up with TRBD1. Germline assignment: CDR1 SGHTA and CDR2 FQGNSA. This CDR3 has 13 residues. V lost 5 bases and J lost 6; bases outside the gene matches: 7. CDR3 residues: CASSQITGAEQYF. The CDR3 DNA reads TGTGCCAGCAGCCAAATAACAGGGGCCGAGCAGTACTTC.

This clonotype was detected ten times or more. The chain combines TRBV27 with TRBJ2-3, with 8 positions matching TRBD2. The CDR3 is made up of 22 amino acids. The germline CDR1 and CDR2 sequences are MNHEY and SMNVEV (reference sequence). After removal of 0 bases from V and 2 bases from J, the junction contained 22 bases not matched to a gene. The CDR3 loop is CASSLSSIGNPAIAGYTDTQYF. The DNA of the CDR3 is TGTGCCAGCAGTTTATCATCGATAGGCAATCCTGCAATAGCGGGATACACAGATACGCAGTATTTT.

This clonotype appeared a few times. The chain couples TRBV11-1 to TRBJ2-1, with D tentatively TRBD1 (6 bases). V gave up 2 bases and J gave up 0 bases, with 23 bases separating them. Germline V gene sequence: CDR1 SGHAT, CDR2 FQDESV (reference sequence). The CDR3 is 20 residues long. CDR3 nucleotides: TGTGCCAGCAGCTTAAAAATCGACCAGGGGCTCACGAGCTCCTACAATGAGCAGTTCTTC. Translated: CASSLKIDQGLTSSYNEQFF. Combining the CDR3 with reference TRBV11-1 and TRBJ2-1 gives the whole variable domain EAEVAQSPRYKITEKSQAVAFWCDPISGHATLYWYRQILGQGPELLVQFQDESVVDDSQLPKDRFSAERLKGVDSTLKIQPAELGDSAMYLCASSLKIDQGLTSSYNEQFFGPGTRLTVL.

This clonotype has ten or more counts. The chain employs TRBV29-1 and TRBJ2-2, with a weak D call TRBD2 (6 bases). With 5 bases removed from V and 0 bases from J, the gap between germline ends came to 7 bases. From germline, CDR1 is SQVTM and CDR2 ANQGSEA. CDR3 size: 13 residues. The CDR3 DNA sequence: TGCAGCGTTCCGGGAGCGAACACCGGGGAGCTGTTTTTT. Amino acids: CSVPGANTGELFF.

The chain carries TRBV27 and TRBJ1-1; no reliable D call. V gave up 0 bases and J gave up 1 base, with 9 bases separating them. Germline lookup yields CDR1 MNHEY and CDR2 SMNVEV (reference sequence). CDR3 length: 15 residues. The CDR3 DNA reads as TGTGCCAGCAGTTTATCGGTCGGATCGAACACTGAAGCTTTCTTT. Its protein is CASSLSVGSNTEAFF.

The chain combines TRBV7-9 with TRBJ2-1, with TRBD1 matching over 8 bases. The CDR3 runs 17 residues. Germline lookup yields CDR1 SEHNR and CDR2 FQNEAQ (reference sequence). The trim removed 1 base at V and 4 bases at J, leaving 9 bases unmatched. The CDR3 DNA reads TGTGCCAGCAGCTTAGAGGAGGACAGGGTTGGATACAATGAGCAGTTCTTC. This translates into CASSLEEDRVGYNEQFF.

This chain joins TRBV27 and TRBJ2-6, with 8 bases lining up with TRBD1. The CDR3 spans 17 residues. V lost 5 bases, J lost 0 bases, and 6 bases stayed unmatched. Germline CDR1 MNHEY, CDR2 SMNVEV (reference sequence). CDR3: CASSLNRGDSGANVLTF. CDR3 coding DNA: TGTGCCAGCAGTCTAAACAGGGGGGACTCTGGGGCCAACGTCCTGACTTTC.

In its sample, this clonotype was seen many times. The chain has TRBV4-1 and TRBJ2-3, with 9 bases matching TRBD2. This CDR3 comprises 17 residues. Germline V CDR1 and CDR2: MGHRA, YSYEKL. Unmatched junction bases numbered 8, after V lost 1 base and J lost 3 bases. DNA of the CDR3: TGCGCCAGCAGCCAAGCGAGGGCGGGAGGGCCGACAGATACGCAGTATTTT. Protein: CASSQARAGGPTDTQYF.

The V call is TRBV20-1, the J call TRBJ2-7; 7 nucleotides match TRBD2. CDR3 length equals 14 residues. Per germline, CDR1 DFQATT and CDR2 SNEGSKA (reference sequence). Trimming removed 5 bases from V and 3 bases from J; junction bases left unmatched: 10. CDR3 DNA sequence: TGCAGTGCTTCCGGGACTATCGGGATCTACGAGCAGTACTTC. Its protein is CSASGTIGIYEQYF.

This clonotype was detected ten times or more. The chain uses TRBV15 and TRBJ2-7; perhaps TRBD1 as D (6 bases). CDR1 and CDR2 from the germline V gene are LNHNV and YYDKDF (reference sequence). Trimming shortened V by 0 bases and J by 3 bases, and 9 bases separated the two germline ends. CDR3 size: 14 residues. The CDR3 reads CATSRDRGGYEQYF. In nucleotides, the CDR3 is TGTGCCACCAGCAGAGACAGGGGCGGCTACGAGCAGTACTTC.

The chain uses TRBV29-1 and TRBJ2-2; D unclear. Trimming cost V 5 bases and J 4 bases, with 5 bases left between them. The CDR3 is 11 amino acids. Per germline, CDR1 SQVTM and CDR2 ANQGSEA. CDR3 coding DNA: TGCAGCGTTTCGGGCACCGGGGAGCTGTTTTTT. It specifies CSVSGTGELFF.

This chain joins TRBV20-1 and TRBJ2-1; TRBD2 might be the D (7 bases). V lost 4 bases and J lost 10, with 20 bases in between. This CDR3 contains 14 residues. Germline CDR1 is DFQATT and CDR2 is SNEGSKA (reference sequence). The CDR3 protein is CSAKGGPGGGEQFF. For the CDR3, the DNA is TGCAGTGCTAAAGGAGGCCCGGGGGGCGGGGAGCAGTTCTTC.

This clonotype was seen more than once but under ten times. The rearrangement joins TRBV6-1 to TRBJ2-5; D may be TRBD1 or TRBD2 (5 bases each). The CDR3 is 14 residues long. V was clipped by 4 bases and J by 1 base, with 10 bases between them. From germline, CDR1 is MNHNS and CDR2 SASEGT. In DNA, the CDR3 is TGTGCCAGCAGTGCGAGGGGTCTCCAAGAGACCCAGTACTTC. It is translated as CASSARGLQETQYF.

There are a few counts of this clonotype. This chain connects TRBV7-2 to TRBJ1-1; D is undetermined. CDR3 length: 16 amino acids. Per germline, CDR1 SGHTA and CDR2 FQGNSA. Between the trimmed V and J ends, which lost 1 base and 2 bases, there was a span of 14 bases. CDR3 loop: CASSLDWRTGNTEAFF. In DNA form, the CDR3 reads TGTGCCAGCAGCTTAGATTGGCGGACGGGCAACACTGAAGCTTTCTTT.

In this sample, this clonotype turned up a few times. The chain uses TRBV6-1 and TRBJ2-3, with D unresolved. Trimming took 0 bases from V and 2 from J, leaving 12 bases between them. Germline CDR1 reads MNHNS; CDR2 reads SASEGT. This CDR3 has 16 amino acids. Here the CDR3 DNA reads TGTGCCAGCAGTGAAGCTACCCAAATGCCCACAGATACGCAGTATTTT. This translates into CASSEATQMPTDTQYF.

About this clonotype: A much bigger clone sits one base away, suggesting this may be a read error. The CDR3 DNA follows: TGTGCCAGCAGTGAGCAATCAGGACAGGCAGATACGCAGTATTTT. Translated, it gives CASSEQSGQADTQYF. The chain has TRBV6-4 and TRBJ2-3; 7 bases match TRBD1. V shed 3 bases, J shed 4 bases, and the junction held 7 bases outside the gene matches. Germline V gives CDR1 MRHNA, CDR2 SNTAGT. The CDR3 contains 15 residues.